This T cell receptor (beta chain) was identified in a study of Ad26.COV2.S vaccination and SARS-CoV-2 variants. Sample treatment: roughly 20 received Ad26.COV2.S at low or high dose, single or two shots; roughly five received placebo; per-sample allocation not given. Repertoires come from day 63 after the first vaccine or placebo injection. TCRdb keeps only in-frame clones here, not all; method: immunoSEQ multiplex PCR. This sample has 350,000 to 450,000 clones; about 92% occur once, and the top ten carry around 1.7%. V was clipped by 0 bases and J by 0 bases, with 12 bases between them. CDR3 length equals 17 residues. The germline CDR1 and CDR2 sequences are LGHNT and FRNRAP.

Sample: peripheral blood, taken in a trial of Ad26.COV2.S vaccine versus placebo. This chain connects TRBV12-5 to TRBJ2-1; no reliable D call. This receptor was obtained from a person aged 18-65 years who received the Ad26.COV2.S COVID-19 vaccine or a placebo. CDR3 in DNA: TGTGCTAGTGGTTTGGTATTAGGGTTGAGCTCCTACAATGAGCAGTTCTTC. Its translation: CASGLVLGLSSYNEQFF.